These 12 T cell receptor beta chains originate from one sample sequenced in a study of tumor-infiltrating lymphocytes in primary liver carcinoma. TCR beta cDNA was made from 450 to 500 ng total RNA with a constant-region primer. It was through three nested multiplex PCR rounds of slightly modified ARM-PCR that TCR beta libraries arose. PCR rounds one and two used TRBV1-TRBV30 forward primers with a C-beta reverse primer for 10 cycles each. TCRdb reanalysed the multiplex PCR reads using MiXCR and keeps one entry per CDR3 protein. The table includes approximately 330,000 distinct CDR3 sequences, approximately 64% detected once. It was unsorted whole blood that yielded blood RNA, and germline DNA was also extracted. The sequenced material came from peripheral blood. The origin of the receptors is a middle-aged man with primary liver carcinoma and hepatitis B virus infection.

The rearrangement joins TRBV28 to TRBJ2-7; D ambiguous. The CDR3 contains 17 residues. V lost 5 bases and J lost 9, with 29 bases in between. Germline V gives CDR1 MDHEN, CDR2 SYDVKM. The CDR3 sequence is CASSPPLNTRPPAVQYF. Written as DNA, the CDR3 is TGTGCCAGCAGTCCGCCGCTTAATACCCGACCCCCGGCCGTGCAGTACTTC.

In its sample, this clonotype was seen once. The chain is built from TRBV20-1 and TRBJ2-7, with D maybe TRBD2 (6 bases). The germline V gene has CDR1 DFQATT and CDR2 SNEGSKA (reference sequence). The CDR3 runs 15 residues. Trimming shortened V by 4 bases and J by 7 bases, and 23 bases separated the two germline ends. In DNA, the CDR3 is TGCAGTGCTAAGGTTCCGGGACTCCAAAGAGGGGAGCAGTACTTC. It is translated as CSAKVPGLQRGEQYF.

DNA of the CDR3: TGTGCCAGCAGCCTTTCCCCGGGACAGTTCAATGAGCAGTTCTTC. Translation gives CASSLSPGQFNEQFF. The gene calls are TRBV11-1 and TRBJ2-1; TRBD1 matches at 7 bases. With 5 bases clipped from V and 6 bases from J, the junction kept 10 bases outside the gene matches. Germline lookup yields CDR1 SGHAT and CDR2 FQDESV (reference sequence). The CDR3 contains 15 residues.

Comment on this clonotype: A much more abundant neighbour one base away suggests this may be a read error. CDR3 loop: CASSYSSTVGRGEGTDTQYF. The CDR3 bases are TGTGCCAGCAGTTACTCGAGTACGGTAGGGCGTGGAGAGGGCACAGATACGCAGTATTTT. The V gene is TRBV6-2 or TRBV6-3, the J gene TRBJ2-3; D remains unclear. The CDR3 extends over 20 amino acids. CDR1 and CDR2 from the germline V gene are MNHEY and SVGEGT. Deletions cut 0 bases from V and 1 base from J, with 23 bases between.

This rearrangement joins TRBV6-1 to TRBJ2-6; a weak D match, TRBD1 (6 bases). V gave up 5 bases and J gave up 0 bases, with 14 bases separating them. The CDR3 spans 17 residues. The V gene's germline CDR1 is MNHNS and CDR2 SASEGT. The CDR3 bases are TGTGCCAGCAGTCTACGGACAGAGGGCTCTGGGGCCAACGTCCTGACTTTC. Translated: CASSLRTEGSGANVLTF.

This clonotype was counted between two and nine times. The rearrangement links TRBV10-2 to TRBJ2-7; TRBD2 agrees at 10 bases. The V gene end was trimmed by 7 bases and the J gene end by 6 bases; junction bases not matched to a gene: 9. CDR3 length: 14 amino acids. CDR1 WSHSY and CDR2 SAAADI come from the germline V gene. In DNA form, the CDR3 reads TGCGCCAGCACCCTAAGCGGGAGGGTCTTCGAGCAGTACTTC. Its protein is CASTLSGRVFEQYF.

The chain couples TRBV28 to TRBJ1-2, with unresolved D. Germline CDR1 is MDHEN and CDR2 is SYDVKM. V lost 7 bases, J lost 7 bases, and 19 bases lay in between. This CDR3 contains 14 residues. The CDR3 DNA reads TGTGCCAGCAACCCCGTCCTCCGGAGAAGTGGCTACACCTTC. Encoded protein: CASNPVLRRSGYTF.

This clonotype was seen only once. This could be a read error, since a much larger clone is one nucleotide away. V gene TRBV4-3 combines with J gene TRBJ2-7; 11 nucleotides agree with TRBD2. CDR3 length: 16 residues. Looked up from germline, CDR1 is LGHNA and CDR2 is YSLEER. Here the CDR3 DNA reads TGCGCCAGCAGCCATGTGCTAGCGGGAGGCTCCTACGAGCACTACTTC. It encodes CASSHVLAGGSYEHYF.

This sequence joins TRBV4-3 and TRBJ1-3; no definite D call. The V gene's germline CDR1 is LGHNA and CDR2 YSLEER. V was clipped by 0 bases and J by 0 bases, with 9 bases between them. The CDR3 runs 16 residues. CDR3 protein: CASSQDVGPSGNTIYF. The CDR3 DNA reads TGCGCCAGCAGCCAAGACGTAGGACCCTCTGGAAACACCATATATTTT.

Many counts were recorded for this clonotype. This chain uses TRBV6-6 with TRBJ1-1; D uncertain. The CDR3 is made up of 12 amino acids. The V end was cut by 2 bases, the J end by 4 bases, with 5 bases between. Germline V lookup: CDR1 MNHNY, CDR2 SVGAGI (reference sequence). In DNA form, the CDR3 reads TGTGCCAGCAGTTACCTGGTCACTGAAGCTTTCTTT. Translated: CASSYLVTEAFF.

To note about this clonotype: One end of the junction varies from germline; a read error may be responsible. The gene calls are TRBV11-2 and TRBJ1-5; D is uncertain. Germline V CDR1 and CDR2: SGHAT, FQNNGV. The CDR3 covers 13 residues. CDR3 region: CANSLAWEQPQHF. As DNA, the CDR3 is TGTGCCAACAGCTTAGCATGGGAACAGCCCCAGCATTTT.

In regard to this clonotype: It may be a read error: a sequence one base away is much more abundant. CDR3 DNA: TGTGCCATCAGGAGTTCCGGGGGGGACCTGTTTTTT. Amino acids: CAIRSSGGDLFF. The chain is built from TRBV10-3 and TRBJ2-2; 8 bases line up with TRBD2. This CDR3 spans 12 amino acids. Germline CDR1 ENHRY, CDR2 SYGVKD.